The TCR beta chain under discussion was sequenced for a study of blood T cell repertoires in COVID-19 (TCRdb year 2020). Study-wide context: Samples from collaborators originated in the United States, Italy and Spain and spanned both the acute and convalescent phases of COVID-19. The material from the prospective study consisted of cDNA or gDNA derived from T cells, B-cell-depleted T cells, or PBMCs. Deeply sampled blood TCRbeta repertoires from subjects exposed to, actively infected with, or recovered from COVID-19 were included in the dataset. The repertoires were made available in a free public database intended to serve as a resource for research on the immune response to SARS-CoV-2. The samples were drawn from the first 160 participants of the ongoing ImmuneRACE study and from some 1,300 subjects provided by 6 global collaborators. Sample metadata almost always included a de-identified subject ID, COVID-19 status, age in years and sex. Where HLA class I and class II types were available, the types were taken from metadata supplied by the sample provider, not from assay-based typing. The full study reports these points: The quantity of clinical and demographic metadata differed by source and by participant and was supplied without curation.

A word on this clone: This clone's antigen is unknown. Base-call qualities are not available, and no considerably larger clone is one nucleotide away.

One collaborating source in Seattle enrolled patients during active infection and followed them longitudinally through the course of disease. Each collaborating institution followed its own protocols to collect whole blood in K2EDTA tubes. For TCRbeta analysis, collaborator samples were shipped as frozen whole blood, as isolated PBMCs, or as DNA extracted from either sample type. TCRbeta CDR3 regions were amplified from genomic DNA using the immunoSEQ Assay, a bias-controlled multiplex PCR. On the study's bioinformatics: The number of nucleated cells in each sample was estimated by amplification of reference gene primers within the assay. Sequence reads were collapsed and filtered to measure the absolute abundance of every unique TCRbeta CDR3 rearrangement. For each sample, productive Simpson clonality was calculated by taking the square root of Simpson's diversity index across productive rearrangements. TCRdb holds this immuneACCESS table with in-frame rearrangements only. Some clones are missing; in checked studies, unresolved V genes explain under half, and the rest has no known cause. For V, J and clone size, that table is used; D and trimming come from the DNA. For this sample there are 100,000 to 150,000 clones; about four fifths appear just once. Roughly 17% of the sample is in the top ten clones.

Clipping removes 0 bases from V and 6 bases from J, with 3 as the unmatched junction base count. CDR3 length: 15 amino acids, cysteine to phenylalanine. The only DNA kept is the CDR3, 45 bases in frame from the first base. According to the germline V gene, CDR1 reads SGDLS and CDR2 reads YYNGEE. This sequence originates from a man aged 30-40 years with COVID-19, enrolled during active disease. The V and J segments used are TRBV9 and TRBJ1-4; 9 central bases correspond to TRBD1. Sequencing was done on a sample of peripheral blood. At the DNA level, the sequence is TGTGCCAGCAGCGTAGGGGACAGGGCCGATGAAAAACTGTTTTTT. Its amino acids are CASSVGDRADEKLFF.